This is a list of T cell receptor beta chains from one sample in a study of blood T cell repertoires in COVID-19. The method was immunoSEQ multiplex PCR; TCRdb's version includes in-frame clones alone and lacks a portion of them. This sample has about 48,000 clones; about four fifths occur once, and the top ten carry 5.2%. The sequenced sample consisted of peripheral blood. The source is a human donor in a cohort sampled during active COVID-19. CDR3s include the opening cysteine and the closing phenylalanine or tryptophan. The order of the fields is D gene, V gene, clone size, J gene, CDR3 DNA, CDR3 protein. The D gene is left open where the match is weak. Not all rows give a size; the values are once, few, many and, for expanded clones, a class.

.,TRBV4-1,.,TRBJ1-1,TGCGCCAGCAGCCAAGTCCAGTACACTGAAGCTTTCTTT,CASSQVQYTEAFF
TRBD2,TRBV5-1,.,TRBJ2-7,TGCGCCAGCTCCCCTAGCGGGGGGCCCTACGAGCAGTACTTC,CASSPSGGPYEQYF
.,TRBV10-2,.,TRBJ2-1,TGCGCCAGCACTGGCATCTCCTACAATGAGCAGTTCTTC,CASTGISYNEQFF
.,TRBV27,.,TRBJ1-1,TGTGCCAGCAGTTTAAGGCCGGGCGGGCAGGGGTCTGAAGCTTTCTTT,CASSLRPGGQGSEAFF
.,TRBV9,.,TRBJ1-1,TGTGCCAGCAGCGGGCCGCTGAACACTGAAGCTTTCTTT,CASSGPLNTEAFF
.,TRBV18,.,TRBJ2-5,TGTGCCAGCTCACCGCTCCCGGGAGAAGAGACCCAGTACTTC,CASSPLPGEETQYF
.,TRBV7-2,.,TRBJ2-7,TGTGCCAGCAGCTTAGGGGCGATCTCCTACGAGCAGTACTTC,CASSLGAISYEQYF
.,TRBV9,once,TRBJ2-5,TGTGCCAGCAGCGTAGAGCCCCACCAAGAGACCCAGTACTTC,CASSVEPHQETQYF
.,TRBV9,.,TRBJ1-3,TGTGCCAGCAGCGTAGACGGTCATGGAAACACCATATATTTT,CASSVDGHGNTIYF
TRBD1,TRBV7-9,.,TRBJ2-5,TGTGCCAGCAGCCAGGGACAGGGTCGGGAGACCCAGTACTTC,CASSQGQGRETQYF
.,TRBV27,.,TRBJ2-7,TGTGCCAGCAGTTTATCGCCCGCAGGCCACGAGCAGTACTTC,CASSLSPAGHEQYF
.,TRBV20-1,.,TRBJ2-1,TGCAAGAGGAATGAGCAGTTCTTC,CKRNEQFF
.,TRBV18,.,TRBJ2-7,TGTGCCAGCTCACCGAAGACAGTCTCCTACGAGCAGTACTTC,CASSPKTVSYEQYF
TRBD1,TRBV30,.,TRBJ1-1,TGTGCCTGGAGTGTCTTATACTTCCCGGGACAGGATGACACTGAAGCTTTCTTT,CAWSVLYFPGQDDTEAFF
TRBD2,TRBV5-1,.,TRBJ2-1,TGCGCCAGCAGCCCGAACGGACTAGCGGGGGGCAATGAGCAGTTCTTC,CASSPNGLAGGNEQFF
TRBD1,TRBV10-3,.,TRBJ1-1,TGTGCCATCAGTAGACATGGGGACAGCAACACTGAAGCTTTCTTT,CAISRHGDSNTEAFF
.,TRBV3-1/TRBV3-2,.,TRBJ2-1,TGTGCCAGCAGCGCGACAGGAGCGGGGATGTCCTACAATGAGCAGTTCTTC,CASSATGAGMSYNEQFF
.,TRBV12-5,few,TRBJ2-1,TGTGCTAGTGGTTTGGCCCCGAGCAATGAGCAGTTCTTC,CASGLAPSNEQFF
TRBD1,TRBV3-1/TRBV3-2,.,TRBJ2-7,TGTGCCAGCAGCCAAGGGGTGGACAGGGACTACGAGCAGTACTTC,CASSQGVDRDYEQYF
.,TRBV12-3/TRBV12-4,.,TRBJ1-4,TGTGCCAGCAGTTTGAGTGAAAAACTGTTTTTT,CASSLSEKLFF
TRBD1,TRBV27,few,TRBJ1-6,TGTGCCAGCAGTACCTCCGACAGGGCGCGGGGATCACCCCTCCACTTT,CASSTSDRARGSPLHF
.,TRBV5-4,.,TRBJ1-2,TGTGCCAGCAGCTTGGCCGCGGGGACTGCTGGAGGCTACACCTTC,CASSLAAGTAGGYTF
.,TRBV24-1,.,TRBJ2-7,TGTGCCACCAGCTCCGGGTACGAGCAGTACTTC,CATSSGYEQYF
TRBD2,TRBV2,.,TRBJ2-3,TGTGCCAGCAGTGGGCTAGCGGGGGCCGCGGGAGATACGCAGTATTTT,CASSGLAGAAGDTQYF
TRBD1,TRBV2,.,TRBJ2-7,TGTGCCAGCAAATTTTCCAGGCAGGGGGCAGGCAGAGAGCAGTACTTC,CASKFSRQGAGREQYF
TRBD1,TRBV7-6,few,TRBJ1-5,TGTGCCAGCAGCCAGGGGACAGCGAACGGGCCCCAGCATTTT,CASSQGTANGPQHF
.,TRBV27,.,TRBJ2-7,TGTGCCAGCAGTTTGCTACAGGCGAAGAACGAGCAGTACTTC,CASSLLQAKNEQYF
.,TRBV29-1,.,TRBJ1-4,TGCAGCGTTGAAGATTGGCAGCCCTCGGGGAAACTGTTTTTT,CSVEDWQPSGKLFF
TRBD1,TRBV11-2,.,TRBJ2-7,TGTGCCAGCAGCTTAGGTAATACAGGGGTCCACGAGCAGTACTTC,CASSLGNTGVHEQYF
.,TRBV12-3/TRBV12-4,.,TRBJ2-2,TGTGCCAGCAGGAACAGGGTAGGCGGGGAGCTGTTTTTT,CASRNRVGGELFF
.,TRBV12-3/TRBV12-4,.,TRBJ1-5,TGTGCCAGCAGTTTCGAGGGAGGTCAGCCCCAGCATTTT,CASSFEGGQPQHF
TRBD2,TRBV5-1,.,TRBJ2-7,TGCGCCAGCAGCCCCGGACTAGCCGTGGGCGAGCAGTACTTC,CASSPGLAVGEQYF
TRBD1,TRBV5-1,once,TRBJ1-1,TGCGCCAGCTTCCCCATGGGACAGGGAGGTACTGAAGCTTTCTTT,CASFPMGQGGTEAFF
.,TRBV11-2,.,TRBJ2-7,TGTGCCAGCAGCCAACCTGCGGGTTACGAGCAGTACTTC,CASSQPAGYEQYF
.,TRBV30,few,TRBJ1-6,TGTGCCTGGAGATTAGACAGCTATAATTCACCCCTCCACTTT,CAWRLDSYNSPLHF
TRBD1,TRBV7-9,once,TRBJ1-1,TGTGCCAGCAGCGGACAGGGCAGGGGCACTGAAGCTTTCTTT,CASSGQGRGTEAFF
.,TRBV5-6,.,TRBJ2-2,TGTGCCAGCAGCGTCTTAGGGGGCACCGGGGAGCTGTTTTTT,CASSVLGGTGELFF
.,TRBV5-5,.,TRBJ2-7,TGTGCCAGCGCCGTGGGGGAGGAAATCTCCTACGAGCAGTACTTC,CASAVGEEISYEQYF
.,TRBV27,.,TRBJ2-1,TGTGCCAGCAGACCGTCCGGGGGGCCATACAATGAGCAGTTCTTC,CASRPSGGPYNEQFF
TRBD1,TRBV6-5,.,TRBJ1-2,TGTGCCAGCAGTTATGGCCAGGGGGGTCTCACCTTC,CASSYGQGGLTF
.,TRBV7-2,few,TRBJ1-6,TGTGCCAGCAGCCTCGTAGTCTATAATTCACCCCTCCACTTT,CASSLVVYNSPLHF
TRBD2,TRBV5-1,.,TRBJ2-3,TGCGCCAGCAGCGCGGCGGGGGGAAAGGGCGATACGCAGTATTTT,CASSAAGGKGDTQYF
TRBD1,TRBV18,.,TRBJ2-5,TGTGCCAGCTCACCAAGGACAGGGGGTTCGGAGACCCAGTACTTC,CASSPRTGGSETQYF
TRBD1,TRBV7-6,.,TRBJ2-5,TGTGCCAGCAGCTTCCTGGGACAGGGTTGGGGGGTAGAGGTCCAGTACTTC,CASSFLGQGWGVEVQYF
.,TRBV4-1,.,TRBJ1-1,TGCGCCAGCAGCCACGGGGGGGGGATAGACACTGAAGCTTTCTTT,CASSHGGGIDTEAFF
TRBD1,TRBV7-3,.,TRBJ2-2,TGTGCCAGCAGCTCAACCCCGGACAGGGTCTCCGGGGAGCTGTTTTTT,CASSSTPDRVSGELFF
.,TRBV3-1/TRBV3-2,.,TRBJ1-1,TGTGCCAGCAGCCAAGGAGGGAACACTGAAGCTTTCTTT,CASSQGGNTEAFF
TRBD2,TRBV2,.,TRBJ2-7,TGTGCCAGCAGCGTGACTAGCGGGGGGGCCAGGGGCTACGAGCAGTACTTC,CASSVTSGGARGYEQYF